The subject of this entry is one TCR beta chain. Its cognate antigen is unknown. The V and J ends lost 1 base and 9 bases, in that order; junction bases with no gene match: 4. The CDR3 sequence is 15 residues long. Germline V lookup: CDR1 MGHRA, CDR2 YSYEKL. The data are from a study of yellow fever vaccine responses in identical twins. Study-wide findings and caveats: Vaccine T cell responses of twins reportedly seemed partly convergent and partly personalized.

TCRdb passed the RT-PCR reads through MiXCR, listing each CDR3 protein once. The repertoire includes about 18,000 distinct CDR3 sequences, 61% of them detected once, and roughly 8.4% sits in the top ten. The sample consisted of T cells from blood (PBMCs), unsorted or a sorted subset (not recorded which), taken before or after yellow fever vaccination (not recorded which). The clonotype originates from a woman aged 18-29 years who received the yellow fever vaccine. V and J are TRBV4-1 and TRBJ1-6, with 9 positions matching TRBD1. The CDR3 coding sequence is TGCGCCAGCAGCCAAGGTCTACAGGGGGCTTCACCCCTCCACTTT. It encodes CASSQGLQGASPLHF.